This entry lists 10 T cell receptor beta chains sequenced from one sample in a study of CD8 T cells in Susac syndrome. Random hexamers primed reverse transcription of about 0.45 to 1 ug RNA. In TCRdb, the immunoSEQ multiplex PCR reads were re-called with MiXCR into one record per CDR3 protein. Among under 200,000 distinct CDR3 sequences, roughly nine tenths were seen once, and the ten largest hold 0.085% to 0.1%. The sequencing sample was made of CD4+ T cells from PBMCs. The origin of the receptors is a human donor with Susac syndrome.

The chain is built from TRBV20-1 and TRBJ2-7; 10 bases line up with TRBD2. The CDR3 loop spans 14 amino acids. Germline V gene data show CDR1 as DFQATT and CDR2 as SNEGSKA (reference sequence). V was clipped by 6 bases and J by 2 bases; unmatched bases: 7. CDR3 bases: TGCAGTGCGAAACTAGCGGGGCTAACCTACGAGCAGTACTTC. This gives the protein CSAKLAGLTYEQYF.

Regarding this clonotype: The CDR3 ends on some other residue instead of the conserved phenylalanine or tryptophan, so this is likely a read error. No DNA is shown, since the ends of the CDR3 on it are uncertain; the CDR3 is the one TCRdb lists. The chain carries TRBV5-1 and TRBJ1-1; the D call TRBD1 from the table was never checked on the DNA. The germline gives CDR1 SGHRS, CDR2 YFSETQ. The CDR3 contains 15 residues when both ends are counted. CDR3 residues: CASSPEGQGAPEALL.

This clonotype appeared a single time. This chain connects TRBV20-1 to TRBJ2-5; 10 nucleotides agree with TRBD2. V lost 4 bases and J lost 5; bases outside the gene matches: 13. The germline CDR1 and CDR2 sequences are DFQATT and SNEGSKA (reference sequence). The CDR3 has 16 residues. CDR3 region: CSAIAGGLELGETQYF. CDR3 DNA: TGCAGTGCTATAGCGGGGGGCCTTGAGTTAGGGGAGACCCAGTACTTC.

The chain couples TRBV12-3 or TRBV12-4 to TRBJ2-1, with D possibly being TRBD1 (6 bases). V was clipped by 3 bases and J by 7 bases, with 13 bases between them. This CDR3 is 14 amino acids long. The CDR3 coding sequence is TGTGCCAGCAGTTTTAAGCAGGGGATGAATGAGCAGTTCTTC. Protein: CASSFKQGMNEQFF.

This chain links TRBV19 with TRBJ2-1, with TRBD2 matching 11 bases. Trimming cost V 6 bases and J 0 bases; bases outside gene matches: 4. Looked up from germline, CDR1 is LNHDA and CDR2 is SQIVND (reference sequence). This CDR3 contains 16 residues. DNA of the CDR3: TGTGCCAGTAGCACTAGCGGGGGATACTCCTACAATGAGCAGTTCTTC. Protein: CASSTSGGYSYNEQFF.

The V and J genes are TRBV13 and TRBJ2-5; the match to TRBD2 covers 10 bases. Germline loops: CDR1 PRHDT, CDR2 FYEKMQ (reference sequence). This CDR3 comprises 15 residues. V was clipped by 4 bases and J by 2 bases; unmatched bases: 4. The CDR3 reads CASSSSGRGQETQYF. The CDR3 DNA reads TGTGCCAGCAGCTCGAGCGGGAGGGGACAAGAGACCCAGTACTTC. The full variable domain, in which reference TRBV13 and TRBJ2-5 provide the parts outside the CDR3, is AAGVIQSPRHLIKEKRETATLKCYPIPRHDTVYWYQQGPGQDPQFLISFYEKMQSDKGSIPDRFSAQQFSDYHSELNMSSLELGDSALYFCASSSSGRGQETQYFGPGTRLLVL.

This rearrangement joins TRBV6-5 to TRBJ1-1; D gene unclear. Trimming pared 7 bases from V and 0 bases from J, leaving 12 bases between. Germline-derived CDR1 and CDR2 are MNHEY and SVGAGI. The CDR3 runs 14 residues. The CDR3 region has the DNA TGTGCCAGCATAGTTCGGGGTCTGAACACTGAAGCTTTCTTT. Translated, it gives CASIVRGLNTEAFF.

This CDR3 reads CSVERVLAGELFF. In DNA, the CDR3 is TGCAGCGTTGAAAGGGTTCTAGCCGGGGAGCTGTTTTTT. The J gene is TRBJ2-2, the V gene TRBV29-1, with D unresolved. CDR1 and CDR2 from the germline V gene are SQVTM and ANQGSEA. Trimming left V 2 bases short and J 6 bases short, with 10 bases between. The CDR3 has 13 amino acids.

This sequence joins TRBV7-8 and TRBJ2-2; D may match TRBD1 or TRBD2 (6 bases each). The V and J ends lost 4 bases and 5 bases respectively, with 14 bases between them. CDR1 is SGHVS and CDR2 is FQNEAQ in the germline V gene. The CDR3 has 15 residues. The CDR3 loop is CASSSSGAFTGELFF. The CDR3 region has the DNA TGTGCCAGCAGCTCCTCGGGGGCCTTTACCGGGGAGCTGTTTTTT.

The chain couples TRBV29-1 to TRBJ2-7, with 13 bases aligning to TRBD2. With V trimmed by 2 bases and J by 5 bases, 12 bases remained unmatched. The CDR3 totals 17 residues. Germline V gene data show CDR1 as SQVTM and CDR2 as ANQGSEA. CDR3 loop: CSVENPPTSGRANEQYF. In DNA form, the CDR3 reads TGCAGCGTTGAAAATCCCCCAACTAGCGGGAGGGCTAACGAGCAGTACTTC.